The source of this T cell receptor beta chain is a study of T-cell memory formation after mild COVID-19. Study overall: Across donors, TCR clusters were largely donor specific.

With regard to this clonotype: The target antigen is unknown.

Constant-segment-primed 5'RACE gave TCR alpha and TCR beta cDNA libraries with sample barcodes and UMIs. TCRdb redid the calling of the 5' RACE reads with MiXCR, one entry per CDR3 protein. The sample lists around 250,000 distinct CDR3 sequences, roughly 16% occurring once. General study findings and limits: The main location of contracting CD4+ clones was CM and EM, and that of contracting CD8+ clones was EMRA. Pre-infection memory showed some responding clones, and this suggested that cross-reactive memory joined.

This sequence was found in a man aged 18 to 29 who had mild COVID-19 (a few samples of this study predate the infection). Cell type and time point are not known. The source material was PBMCs or a T cell subset sorted from them (not recorded which).

Here the CDR3 DNA reads TGTGCCAGCAGCCAAGAAGCAGGAGCGACCTACAATGAGCAGTTCTTC. This codes for CASSQEAGATYNEQFF. The chain uses TRBV4-2 and TRBJ2-1; no firm D call. The V end was cut by 0 bases, the J end by 2 bases, with 11 bases between. The CDR3 has 16 amino acids. Germline V gene sequence: CDR1 LGHNA, CDR2 YNFKEQ.